The T cell receptor (beta chain) described here comes from a study of T cells after yellow fever vaccination. Broader study findings: Of the clonotypes, a small share occurred in both CD4 and CD8 compartments.

This clonotype was seen ten or more times. This CDR3 region has 16 residues. Germline values: CDR1 SGHTA, CDR2 FQGNSA. After removal of 5 bases from V and 3 bases from J, the junction contained 13 bases not matched to a gene. The 5'RACE template-switching step produced TCR cDNA and added a universal primer site and UMIs. TCRdb used MiXCR to reprocess the 5' RACE reads, holding one entry per CDR3 protein. The sample contains about 45,000 distinct CDR3 sequences, more than 6% of which appear only once. This material consisted of PBMCs, either bulk or a sorted T-cell subset (CD4+, CD8+, memory, or dextramer-sorted; not recorded which), taken 45 days after the yellow fever booster vaccination. This clonotype was obtained from a man between 25 and 39 years old who received the YFV17D yellow fever vaccine. The rearrangement joins TRBV7-2 to TRBJ2-7, with 7 bases fitting TRBD1. CDR3 bases: TGTGCCAGCAGCCCTTATGGGGGAGCAGGGGGCTACGAGCAGTACTTC. Amino acid sequence: CASSPYGGAGGYEQYF.